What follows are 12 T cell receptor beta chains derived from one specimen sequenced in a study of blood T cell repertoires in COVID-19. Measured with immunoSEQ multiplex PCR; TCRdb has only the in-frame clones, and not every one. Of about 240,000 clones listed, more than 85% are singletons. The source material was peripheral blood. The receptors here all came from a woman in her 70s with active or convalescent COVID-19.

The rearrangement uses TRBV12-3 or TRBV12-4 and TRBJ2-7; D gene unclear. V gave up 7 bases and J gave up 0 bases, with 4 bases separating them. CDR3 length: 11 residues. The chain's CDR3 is CASTSSYEQYF. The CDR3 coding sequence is TGTGCCAGCACTTCCTCCTACGAGCAGTACTTC.

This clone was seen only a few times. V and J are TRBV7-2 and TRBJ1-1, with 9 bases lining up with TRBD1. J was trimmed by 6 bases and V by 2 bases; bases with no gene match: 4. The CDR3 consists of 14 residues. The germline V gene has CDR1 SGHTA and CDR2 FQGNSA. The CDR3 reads CASSLTGGPAEAFF. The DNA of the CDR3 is TGTGCCAGCAGCTTAACAGGGGGCCCGGCTGAAGCTTTCTTT.

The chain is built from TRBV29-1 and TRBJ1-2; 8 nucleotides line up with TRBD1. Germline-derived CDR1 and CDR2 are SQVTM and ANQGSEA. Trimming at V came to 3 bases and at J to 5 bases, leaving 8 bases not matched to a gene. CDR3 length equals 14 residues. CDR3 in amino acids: CSVDFGQGVYGYTF. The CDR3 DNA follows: TGCAGCGTTGACTTTGGACAGGGTGTATATGGCTACACCTTC. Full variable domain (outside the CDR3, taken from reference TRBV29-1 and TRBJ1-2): SAVISQKPSRDICQRGTSLTIQCQVDSQVTMMFWYRQQPGQSLTLIATANQGSEATYESGFVIDKFPISRPNLTFSTLTVSNMSPEDSSIYLCSVDFGQGVYGYTFGSGTRLTVV.

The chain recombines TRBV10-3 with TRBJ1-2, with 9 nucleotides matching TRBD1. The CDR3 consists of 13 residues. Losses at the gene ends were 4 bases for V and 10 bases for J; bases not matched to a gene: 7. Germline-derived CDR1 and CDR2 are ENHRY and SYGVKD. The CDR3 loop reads CAISVLGQGDYTF. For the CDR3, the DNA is TGTGCCATCAGTGTTTTGGGACAGGGTGACTACACCTTC.

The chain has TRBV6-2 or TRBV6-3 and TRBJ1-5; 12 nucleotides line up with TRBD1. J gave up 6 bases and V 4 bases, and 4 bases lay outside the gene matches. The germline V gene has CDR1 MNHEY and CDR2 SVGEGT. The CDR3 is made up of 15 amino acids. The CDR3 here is CASSSRDRGPQPQHF. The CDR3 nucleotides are TGTGCCAGCAGTTCTCGGGACAGGGGGCCTCAGCCCCAGCATTTT.

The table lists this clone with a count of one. The DNA for the CDR3 is TGTGCCAGCAGCTTAGTTCAGGGGGCGCAGGGCGAGCAGTACTTC. Protein: CASSLVQGAQGEQYF. The V gene is TRBV11-2, the J gene TRBJ2-7, with 8 positions matching TRBD1. The J segment lost 6 bases and the V segment lost 1 base, leaving 8 bases of the junction unmatched. Germline CDR1 and CDR2: SGHAT and FQNNGV. The length of the CDR3 is 15 residues.

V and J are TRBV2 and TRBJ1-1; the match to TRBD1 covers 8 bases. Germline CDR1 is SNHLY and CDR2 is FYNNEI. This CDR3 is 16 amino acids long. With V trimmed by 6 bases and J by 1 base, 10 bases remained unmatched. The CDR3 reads CASRLRGQGGNTEAFF. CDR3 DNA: TGTGCCAGCAGGCTTCGTGGACAGGGAGGGAACACTGAAGCTTTCTTT.

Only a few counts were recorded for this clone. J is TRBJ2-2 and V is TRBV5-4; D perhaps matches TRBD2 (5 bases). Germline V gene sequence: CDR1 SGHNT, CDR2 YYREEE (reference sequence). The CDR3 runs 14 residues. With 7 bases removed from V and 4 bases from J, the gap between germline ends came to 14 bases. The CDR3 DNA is TGTGCCAGCTTAGCCGGTGGGAGCACCGGGGAGCTGTTTTTT. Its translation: CASLAGGSTGELFF.

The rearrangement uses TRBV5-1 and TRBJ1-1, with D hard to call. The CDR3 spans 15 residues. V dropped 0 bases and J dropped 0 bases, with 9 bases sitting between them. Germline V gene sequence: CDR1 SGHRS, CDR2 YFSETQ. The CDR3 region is CASSLGLSMNTEAFF. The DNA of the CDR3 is TGCGCCAGCAGCTTGGGACTGTCCATGAACACTGAAGCTTTCTTT.

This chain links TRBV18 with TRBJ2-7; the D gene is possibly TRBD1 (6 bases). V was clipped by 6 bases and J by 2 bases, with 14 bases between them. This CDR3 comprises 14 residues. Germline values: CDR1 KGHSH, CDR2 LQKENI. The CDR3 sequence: CASSTTGPPYEQYF. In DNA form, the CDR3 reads TGTGCCAGCTCGACGACAGGACCTCCCTACGAGCAGTACTTC.

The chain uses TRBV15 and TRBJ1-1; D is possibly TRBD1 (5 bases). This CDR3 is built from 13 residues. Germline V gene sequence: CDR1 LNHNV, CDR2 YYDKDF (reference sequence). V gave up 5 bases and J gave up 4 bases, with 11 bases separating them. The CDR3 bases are TGTGCCACCAGCGTCAGGGTGGGCACTGAAGCTTTCTTT. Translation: CATSVRVGTEAFF.

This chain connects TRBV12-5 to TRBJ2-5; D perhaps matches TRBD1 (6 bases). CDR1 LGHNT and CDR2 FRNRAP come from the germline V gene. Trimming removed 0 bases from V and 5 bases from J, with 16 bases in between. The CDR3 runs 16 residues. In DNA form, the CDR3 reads TGTGCTAGTGGTTTGGTACTTGGCAGGGGTGCGGAGACCCAGTACTTC. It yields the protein CASGLVLGRGAETQYF.